This T cell receptor beta chain is from a study of shared clonotypes between healthy human individuals. Study-wide points: Collection of samples was limited to blood; tissue repertoires likely differ. Naive subsets usually exceeded memory subsets in estimated richness. Clonotypes that were shared across a handful of donors made up around 5.5% of naive CD4 clonotypes.

CD8 cells regarded as naive lacked CD45RO, were positively chosen for CCR7, and omitted terminally differentiated effector memory CD45RA+ cells. Recent acute infections and vaccinations were absent in the healthy HIV-negative adult donors. TCRdb's table, derived via immunoSEQ multiplex PCR, lists solely in-frame clones and lacks some. The profile covers 1.5 million to 2.5 million clones, with approximately 94% appearing a single time and 0.95% to 1.5% taken by the ten largest. V lost 7 bases to trimming and J lost 0 bases; unmatched junction nucleotides: 10. The CDR3 runs 16 residues. CDR1 and CDR2 from the germline V gene are MDHEN and SYDVKM. Comment on this clone: The target antigen is unknown.

Sequenced: naive CD8+ T cells sorted from blood. This receptor was taken from a man aged 18 to 30 in good health. The chain uses TRBV28 and TRBJ1-1; the match to TRBD1 covers 8 bases. The CDR3 is CASNAWTGTMNTEAFF. The CDR3, as DNA: TGTGCCAGCAATGCATGGACAGGGACAATGAACACTGAAGCTTTCTTT.